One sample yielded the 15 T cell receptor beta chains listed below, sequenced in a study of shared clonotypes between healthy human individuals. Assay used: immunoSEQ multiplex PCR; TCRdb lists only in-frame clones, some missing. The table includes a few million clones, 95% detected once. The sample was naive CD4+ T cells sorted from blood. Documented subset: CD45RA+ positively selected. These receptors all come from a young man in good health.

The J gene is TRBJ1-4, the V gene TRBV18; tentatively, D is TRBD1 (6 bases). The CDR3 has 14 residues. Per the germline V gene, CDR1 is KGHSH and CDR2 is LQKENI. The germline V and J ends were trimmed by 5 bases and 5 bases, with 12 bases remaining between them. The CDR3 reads CASSEQGGNEKLFF. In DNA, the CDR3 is TGTGCCAGCTCAGAACAGGGTGGCAATGAAAAACTGTTTTTT. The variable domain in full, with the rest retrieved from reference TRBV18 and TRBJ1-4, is NAGVMQNPRHLVRRRGQEARLRCSPMKGHSHVYWYRQLPEEGLKFMVYLQKENIIDESGMPKERFSAEFPKEGPSILRIQQVVRGDSAAYFCASSEQGGNEKLFFGSGTQLSVL.

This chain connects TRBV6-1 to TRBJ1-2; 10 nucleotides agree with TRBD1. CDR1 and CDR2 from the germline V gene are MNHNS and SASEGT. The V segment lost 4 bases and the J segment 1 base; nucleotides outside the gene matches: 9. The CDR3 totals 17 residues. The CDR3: CASSGGTGASDNYGYTF. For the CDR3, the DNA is TGTGCCAGCAGTGGAGGGACAGGGGCCTCCGATAACTATGGCTACACCTTC.

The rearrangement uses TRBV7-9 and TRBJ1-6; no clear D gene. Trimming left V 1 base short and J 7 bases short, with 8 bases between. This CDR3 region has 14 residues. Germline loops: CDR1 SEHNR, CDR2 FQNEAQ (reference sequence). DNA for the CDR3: TGTGCCAGCAGCTTAGACGCAGTGAATTCACCCCTCCACTTT. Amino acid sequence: CASSLDAVNSPLHF.

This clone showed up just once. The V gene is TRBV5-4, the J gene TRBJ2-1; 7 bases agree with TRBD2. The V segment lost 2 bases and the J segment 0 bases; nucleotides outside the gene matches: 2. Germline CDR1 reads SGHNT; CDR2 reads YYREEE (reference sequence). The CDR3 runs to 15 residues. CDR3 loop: CASSFSGYSYNEQFF. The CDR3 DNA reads TGTGCCAGCAGCTTTAGCGGGTACTCCTACAATGAGCAGTTCTTC.

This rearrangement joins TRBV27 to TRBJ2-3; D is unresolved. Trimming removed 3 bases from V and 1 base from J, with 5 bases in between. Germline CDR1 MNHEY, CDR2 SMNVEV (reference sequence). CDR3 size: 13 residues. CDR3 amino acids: CASSLWGTDTQYF. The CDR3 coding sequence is TGTGCCAGCAGTTTGTGGGGCACAGATACGCAGTATTTT.

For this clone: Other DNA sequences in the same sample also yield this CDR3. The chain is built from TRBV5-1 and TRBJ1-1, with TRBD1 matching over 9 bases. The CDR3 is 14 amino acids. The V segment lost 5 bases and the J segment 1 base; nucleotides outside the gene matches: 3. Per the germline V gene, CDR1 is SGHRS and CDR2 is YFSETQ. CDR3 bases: TGCGCCAGCAGTTCGACAGGGGGGAACACTGAAGCTTTCTTT. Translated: CASSSTGGNTEAFF. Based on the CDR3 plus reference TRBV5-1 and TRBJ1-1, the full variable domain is KAGVTQTPRYLIKTRGQQVTLSCSPISGHRSVSWYQQTPGQGLQFLFEYFSETQRNKGNFPGRFSGRQFSNSRSEMNVSTLELGDSALYLCASSSTGGNTEAFFGQGTRLTVV.

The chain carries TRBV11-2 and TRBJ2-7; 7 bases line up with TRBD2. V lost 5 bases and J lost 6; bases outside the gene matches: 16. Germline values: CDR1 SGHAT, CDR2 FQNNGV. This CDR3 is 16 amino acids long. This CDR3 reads CASSPLSLRGSPEQYF. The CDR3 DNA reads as TGTGCCAGCAGCCCTCTTAGTTTGCGGGGGTCCCCCGAGCAGTACTTC.

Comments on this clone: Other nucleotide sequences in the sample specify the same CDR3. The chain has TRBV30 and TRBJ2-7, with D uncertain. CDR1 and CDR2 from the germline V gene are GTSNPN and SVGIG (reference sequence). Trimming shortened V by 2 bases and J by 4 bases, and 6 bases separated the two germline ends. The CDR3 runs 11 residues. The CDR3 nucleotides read TGTGCCTGGAGTCCGCTTTACGAGCAGTACTTC. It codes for CAWSPLYEQYF.

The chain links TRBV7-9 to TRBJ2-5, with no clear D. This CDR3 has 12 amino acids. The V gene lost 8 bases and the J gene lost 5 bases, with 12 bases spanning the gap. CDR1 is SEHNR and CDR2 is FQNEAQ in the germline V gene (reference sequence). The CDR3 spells CASGSPAETQYF. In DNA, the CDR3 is TGTGCCAGCGGGTCCCCAGCGGAGACCCAGTACTTC.

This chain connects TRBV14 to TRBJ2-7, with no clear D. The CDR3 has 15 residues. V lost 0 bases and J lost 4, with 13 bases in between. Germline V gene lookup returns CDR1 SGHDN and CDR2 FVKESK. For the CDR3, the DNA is TGTGCCAGCAGCCAAGATCTGGCCACGAAGTACGAGCAGTACTTC. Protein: CASSQDLATKYEQYF.

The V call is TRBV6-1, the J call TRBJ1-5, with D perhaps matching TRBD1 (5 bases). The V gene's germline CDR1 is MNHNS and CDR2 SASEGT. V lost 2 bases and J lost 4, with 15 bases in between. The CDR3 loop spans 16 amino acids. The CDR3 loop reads CASSEMLAGPNQPQHF. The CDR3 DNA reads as TGTGCCAGCAGTGAAATGCTTGCAGGGCCGAATCAGCCCCAGCATTTT.

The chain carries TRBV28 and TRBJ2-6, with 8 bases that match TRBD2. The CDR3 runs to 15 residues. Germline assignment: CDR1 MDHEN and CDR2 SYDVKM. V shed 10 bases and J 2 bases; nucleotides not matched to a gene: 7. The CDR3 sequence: CATRGGQAGANVLTF. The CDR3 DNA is TGTGCCACCCGGGGGGGGCAGGCTGGGGCCAACGTCCTGACTTTC. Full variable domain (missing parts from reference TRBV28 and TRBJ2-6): DVKVTQSSRYLVKRTGEKVFLECVQDMDHENMFWYRQDPGLGLRLIYFSYDVKMKEKGDIPEGYSVSREKKERFSLILESASTNQTSMYLCATRGGQAGANVLTFGAGSRLTVL.

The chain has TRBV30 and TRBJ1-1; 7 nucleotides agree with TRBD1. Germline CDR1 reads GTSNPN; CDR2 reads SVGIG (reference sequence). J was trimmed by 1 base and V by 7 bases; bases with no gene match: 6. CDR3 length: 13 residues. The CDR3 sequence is CASQGQKNTEAFF. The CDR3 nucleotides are TGTGCCTCCCAGGGACAGAAGAACACTGAAGCTTTCTTT.

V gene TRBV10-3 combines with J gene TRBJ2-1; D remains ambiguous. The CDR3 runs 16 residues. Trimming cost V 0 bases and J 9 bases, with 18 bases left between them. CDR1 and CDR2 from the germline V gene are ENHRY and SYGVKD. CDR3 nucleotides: TGTGCCATCAGTGAGTCGGGGTCGGGTGGGCCGATTGAGCAGTTCTTC. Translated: CAISESGSGGPIEQFF.

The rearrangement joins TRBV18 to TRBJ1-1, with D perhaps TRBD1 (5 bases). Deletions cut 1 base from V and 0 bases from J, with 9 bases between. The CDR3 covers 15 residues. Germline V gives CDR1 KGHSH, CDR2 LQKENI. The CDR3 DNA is TGTGCCAGCTCACCACGGGGCCCCATGAACACTGAAGCTTTCTTT. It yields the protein CASSPRGPMNTEAFF.